The clone carrying this T cell receptor beta chain showed up just once. Authors' processing steps: Counts of nucleated cells, estimated from reference gene primer amplification, were obtained. The method was immunoSEQ multiplex PCR; TCRdb's version includes in-frame clones alone and lacks a portion of them. That table is the source of V, J and clone size, and D and trimming were worked out from the DNA. The profile shows 200,000 to 250,000 clones, around nine tenths of them singletons. CDR3 length equals 15 residues. V lost 0 bases and J lost 6, with 10 bases in between. The germline CDR1 and CDR2 sequences are SGHRS and YFSETQ. This sample was included in a study of blood T cell repertoires in COVID-19. Across the whole study: From the United States, Italy and Spain came samples of acute and convalescent COVID-19. The analysed material was cDNA or gDNA that came from T cells, B-cell-depleted T cells, or PBMCs.

This chain links TRBV5-1 with TRBJ1-6; D ambiguous. The clonotype originates from a man aged 55-75 years with acute or convalescent COVID-19. The source material was peripheral blood. As DNA, the CDR3 is TGCGCCAGCAGCTTGGATGGCAGGCCTAATTCACCCCTCCACTTT. Translating it yields CASSLDGRPNSPLHF. The full variable domain, rest sourced from reference TRBV5-1 and TRBJ1-6, is KAGVTQTPRYLIKTRGQQVTLSCSPISGHRSVSWYQQTPGQGLQFLFEYFSETQRNKGNFPGRFSGRQFSNSRSEMNVSTLELGDSALYLCASSLDGRPNSPLHFGNGTRLTVT.